This TCR beta chain was identified during a study of blood T cells in healthy people across ages. As concerns this clonotype: Since a much larger clone is just one base distant, this may be a read error.

V dropped 4 bases and J dropped 8 bases, with 12 bases sitting between them. The germline gives CDR1 SGHRS, CDR2 YFSETQ. CDR3 length: 13 amino acids. Combining a sample-barcoded 5' primer with a J-beta primer mix, a second PCR ran for about 7 to 11 cycles. One entry per CDR3 protein, called by TCRdb with MiXCR from the 5' RACE reads. The data hold about 930,000 distinct CDR3 sequences, with 25% to 35% observed a single time. The sample was also linked to a second study, of T cells of mothers and their children. From that report: Overlap in related mother-child pairs always slightly exceeded unrelated pairs, never significantly.

The source of this sequence is a woman aged 40-49 years in good health. V is TRBV5-1 and J is TRBJ1-4, with D hard to call. The sample taken for sequencing was blood. The CDR3 DNA follows: TGCGCCAGCAGCAGACGGTCACGGGAAAAACTGTTTTTT. Translation gives CASSRRSREKLFF. Together with reference TRBV5-1 and TRBJ1-4, the CDR3 gives the full variable domain: KAGVTQTPRYLIKTRGQQVTLSCSPISGHRSVSWYQQTPGQGLQFLFEYFSETQRNKGNFPGRFSGRQFSNSRSEMNVSTLELGDSALYLCASSRRSREKLFFGSGTQLSVL.